This passage covers 10 T cell receptor beta chains from one sample sequenced in a study of breast tumors, draining lymph nodes, adjacent tissues. Breast cancer patients provided tissue from their axillary draining lymph nodes. MiXCR, applied by TCRdb to the multiplex PCR reads, yields one record per CDR3 protein. The data show approximately 180,000 distinct CDR3 sequences, with approximately 30% seen just once and about 3.7% held by the top ten. Specimen: axillary lymph node tissue. The receptors originated from a female donor with breast cancer. Some clones in this sample may be carry-over from other donors' samples.

Points on this clonotype: Because it lacks the conserved phenylalanine or tryptophan at the end, this CDR3 is likely a read error. The genes are TRBV9 and TRBJ2-7, with unresolved D. The J call could be wrong; TRBJ2-1 is a better fit for the DNA end. The CDR3 has 14 residues. From germline, CDR1 is SGDLS and CDR2 YYNGEE. For the CDR3, the DNA is TGTGCCAGCAGCGTAGGCAAGGGTACCTACGAGCAGTTCCTC. Translating gives CASSVGKGTYEQFL.

This clonotype was picked up many times. The genes are TRBV4-3 and TRBJ2-5, with TRBD2 matching 8 bases. Germline loops: CDR1 LGHNA, CDR2 YSLEER. The CDR3 is 14 amino acids. With 3 bases clipped from V and 2 bases from J, the junction kept 2 bases outside the gene matches. The CDR3 sequence is CASSHLAGQETQYF. CDR3 DNA sequence: TGCGCCAGCAGCCACCTAGCGGGTCAAGAGACCCAGTACTTC.

About this clonotype itself: A read error may explain this, as a much larger clone is one base away. The chain employs TRBV20-1 and TRBJ1-2; no firm D call. The germline V and J ends were trimmed by 3 bases and 8 bases, with 13 bases remaining between them. This CDR3 is 12 amino acids long. CDR1 and CDR2 from the germline V gene are DFQATT and SNEGSKA (reference sequence). The CDR3 spells CSARDLNAGYTF. The CDR3 DNA reads as TGCAGTGCTAGGGACTTAAATGCAGGCTACACCTTC.

The chain couples TRBV20-1 to TRBJ1-1; 8 bases are a match to TRBD1. V shed 4 bases and J 1 base; nucleotides not matched to a gene: 8. Germline V gene sequence: CDR1 DFQATT, CDR2 SNEGSKA (reference sequence). CDR3 size: 15 residues. The CDR3 bases are TGCAGTGCTAAATATGGGACAGGCCCGAACACTGAAGCTTTCTTT. Its protein is CSAKYGTGPNTEAFF.

This clonotype appeared a few times. No conserved phenylalanine or tryptophan is present at the end of the CDR3, so a read error is the likely explanation. The chain has TRBV2 and TRBJ1-6; D is undetermined. CDR3 size: 13 residues. The germline gives CDR1 SNHLY, CDR2 FYNNEI. CDR3 in DNA: TGCGCCAGCAGTACCGGGTCCCGGGGAGCCCTCCACTCT. It codes for CASSTGSRGALHS.

The rearrangement joins TRBV19 to TRBJ2-3; tentatively, D is TRBD1 (6 bases). The ends were cut back, 7 bases at V and 5 bases at J, with 16 bases in the middle. There are 14 residues in the CDR3. In germline, CDR1 is LNHDA, CDR2 SQIVND (reference sequence). CDR3 nucleotide sequence: TGTGCCAGTACTACGGGGACAATGTTAGATACGCAGTATTTT. Amino acid sequence: CASTTGTMLDTQYF.

This clonotype has just a few counts. CDR3: CASQDREGVNTEAFF. The CDR3, as DNA: TGTGCCAGCCAAGACAGGGAGGGGGTGAACACTGAAGCTTTCTTT. The V gene is TRBV2, the J gene TRBJ1-1; 7 bases are a match to TRBD1. Per germline, CDR1 SNHLY and CDR2 FYNNEI. The CDR3 is made up of 15 amino acids. Trimming removed 8 bases from V and 0 bases from J; junction bases left unmatched: 9.

V usage is TRBV19 and J usage is TRBJ1-2; 9 positions agree with TRBD1. Trimming at V came to 10 bases and at J to 3 bases, leaving 6 bases not matched to a gene. This CDR3 is 13 amino acids long. Germline-derived CDR1 and CDR2 are LNHDA and SQIVND (reference sequence). This chain's CDR3 is CATRTGADYGYTF. DNA for the CDR3: TGTGCCACTAGGACAGGGGCGGACTATGGCTACACCTTC.

This clonotype was counted many times. The V and J genes are TRBV7-9 and TRBJ2-2; 7 bases align to TRBD1. This CDR3 is 19 amino acids long. Germline CDR1 and CDR2: SEHNR and FQNEAQ (reference sequence). J gave up 0 bases and V 2 bases, and 12 bases lay outside the gene matches. The CDR3 spells CASSLLRNRDSANTGELFF. In DNA, the CDR3 is TGTGCCAGCAGCTTATTGCGAAACCGGGACAGCGCGAACACCGGGGAGCTGTTTTTT.

The chain recombines TRBV18 with TRBJ2-7; 10 nucleotides agree with TRBD2. Germline CDR1 and CDR2: KGHSH and LQKENI. V was pared by 1 base and J by 3 bases, with 18 bases of the junction left unmatched. The CDR3 has 20 residues. This chain's CDR3 is CASSPLGPAGGRTQNYEQYF. The CDR3 nucleotides are TGTGCCAGCTCACCACTCGGACCAGCGGGAGGGCGTACCCAGAACTACGAGCAGTACTTC.